A few counts support the clone carrying this T cell receptor (beta chain). The CDR3 regions of TCR beta were amplified from RNA transcripts. During a first-round RT-PCR of the TCR CDR3, the HTBI primer set was used. MiXCR, applied by TCRdb to the multiplex PCR reads, yields one record per CDR3 protein. The profile shows more than 650,000 distinct CDR3 sequences, around 15% of them singletons. The sample originates from a study of T cells in Graves' hyperthyroidism and ophthalmopathy. The CDR3 runs 10 residues. Trimming left V 7 bases short and J 9 bases short, with 7 bases between. The clonotype originates from a woman aged 18-29 years with Graves' hyperthyroidism. What was sequenced was blood. The genes are TRBV12-3 or TRBV12-4 and TRBJ2-1; D remains ambiguous. CDR3 bases: TGTGCCAGCACCCCTGGTGAGCAGTTCTTC. It is translated as CASTPGEQFF.